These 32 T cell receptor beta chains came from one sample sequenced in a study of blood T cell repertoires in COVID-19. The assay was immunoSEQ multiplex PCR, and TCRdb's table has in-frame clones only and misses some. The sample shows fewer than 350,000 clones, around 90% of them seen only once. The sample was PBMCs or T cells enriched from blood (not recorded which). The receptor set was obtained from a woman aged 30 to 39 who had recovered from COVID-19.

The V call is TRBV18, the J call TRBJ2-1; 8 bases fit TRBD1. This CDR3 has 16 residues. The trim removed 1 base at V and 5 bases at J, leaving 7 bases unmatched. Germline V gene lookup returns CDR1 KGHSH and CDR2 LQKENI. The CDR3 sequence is CASSPLIRGPNNEQFF. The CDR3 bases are TGTGCCAGCTCACCACTTATCAGGGGGCCTAACAATGAGCAGTTCTTC.

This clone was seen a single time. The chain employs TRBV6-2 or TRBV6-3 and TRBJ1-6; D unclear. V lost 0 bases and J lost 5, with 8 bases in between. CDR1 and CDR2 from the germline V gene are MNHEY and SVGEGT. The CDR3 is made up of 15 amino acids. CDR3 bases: TGTGCCAGCAGTTACTCGGGCCCTCATAATTCACCCCTCCACTTT. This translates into CASSYSGPHNSPLHF.

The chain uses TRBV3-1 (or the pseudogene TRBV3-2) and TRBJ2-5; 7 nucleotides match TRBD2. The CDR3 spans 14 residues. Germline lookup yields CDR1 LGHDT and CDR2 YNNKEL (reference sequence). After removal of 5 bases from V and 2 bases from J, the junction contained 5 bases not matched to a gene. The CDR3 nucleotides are TGTGCCAGCAGCTTTCGCGGGGGACAAGAGACCCAGTACTTC. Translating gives CASSFRGGQETQYF.

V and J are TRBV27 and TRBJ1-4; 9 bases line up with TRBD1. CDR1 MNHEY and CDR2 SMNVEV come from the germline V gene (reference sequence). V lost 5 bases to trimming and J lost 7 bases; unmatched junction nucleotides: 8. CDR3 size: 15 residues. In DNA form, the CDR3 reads TGTGCCAGCAGTCTCCGGGACAGGGTGGGTGAAAAACTGTTTTTT. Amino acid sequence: CASSLRDRVGEKLFF.

CDR3 amino acids: CASSFPRTGNYEQYF. The CDR3 DNA follows: TGTGCCAGCAGTTTCCCCAGGACAGGGAACTACGAGCAGTACTTC. This chain joins TRBV28 and TRBJ2-7, with 8 bases fitting TRBD1. CDR3 size: 15 residues. V was clipped by 3 bases and J by 3 bases; unmatched bases: 7. The germline gives CDR1 MDHEN, CDR2 SYDVKM.

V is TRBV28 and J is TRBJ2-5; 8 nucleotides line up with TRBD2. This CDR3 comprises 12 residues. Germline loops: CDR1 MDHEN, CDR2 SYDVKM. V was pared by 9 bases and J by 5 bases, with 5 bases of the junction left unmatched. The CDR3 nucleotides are TGTGCCAGTCAGCGGGGGCGGGAGACCCAGTACTTC. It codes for CASQRGRETQYF.

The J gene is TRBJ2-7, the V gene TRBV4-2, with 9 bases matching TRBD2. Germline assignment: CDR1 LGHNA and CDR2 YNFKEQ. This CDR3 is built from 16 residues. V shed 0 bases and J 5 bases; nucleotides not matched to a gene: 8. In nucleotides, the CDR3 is TGTGCCAGCAGCCAAGATTTCCGCGCGGGAGGGCACGAGCAGTACTTC. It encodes CASSQDFRAGGHEQYF.

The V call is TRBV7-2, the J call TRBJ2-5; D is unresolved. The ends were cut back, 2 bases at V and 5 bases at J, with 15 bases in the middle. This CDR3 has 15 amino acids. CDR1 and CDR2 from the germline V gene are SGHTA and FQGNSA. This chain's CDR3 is CASSLTVAPLETQYF. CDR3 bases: TGTGCCAGCAGCTTAACAGTCGCACCCCTGGAGACCCAGTACTTC.

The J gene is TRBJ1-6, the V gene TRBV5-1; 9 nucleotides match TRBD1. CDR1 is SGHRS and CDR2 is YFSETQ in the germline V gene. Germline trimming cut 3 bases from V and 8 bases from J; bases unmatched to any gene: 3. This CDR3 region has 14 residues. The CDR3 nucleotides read TGCGCCAGCAGCTGGACAGGGGTAGATTCACCCCTCCACTTT. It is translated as CASSWTGVDSPLHF.

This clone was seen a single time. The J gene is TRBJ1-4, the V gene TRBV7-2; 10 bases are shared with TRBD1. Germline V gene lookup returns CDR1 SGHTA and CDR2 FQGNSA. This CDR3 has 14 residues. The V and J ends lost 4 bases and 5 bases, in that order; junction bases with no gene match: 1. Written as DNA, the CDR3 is TGTGCCAGCAGCTCGACAGGGGGCAATGAAAAACTGTTTTTT. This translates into CASSSTGGNEKLFF.

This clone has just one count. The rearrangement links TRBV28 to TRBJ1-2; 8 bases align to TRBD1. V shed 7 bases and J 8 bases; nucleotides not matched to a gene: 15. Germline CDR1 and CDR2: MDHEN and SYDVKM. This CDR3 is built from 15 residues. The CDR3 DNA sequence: TGTGCCAGCAAGAGCGGGACAGGACCGACGCGGGGCTACACCTTC. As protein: CASKSGTGPTRGYTF.

In nucleotides, the CDR3 is TGTGCCATGAGTCAGACAGGGGCTGACACTGAAGCTTTCTTT. Translation gives CAMSQTGADTEAFF. The rearrangement links TRBV10-3 to TRBJ1-1; 8 bases align to TRBD1. CDR1 is ENHRY and CDR2 is SYGVKD in the germline V gene. The CDR3 length is 14 residues. V trimming: 9 bases; J trimming: 3 bases; junction bases outside the gene matches: 9.

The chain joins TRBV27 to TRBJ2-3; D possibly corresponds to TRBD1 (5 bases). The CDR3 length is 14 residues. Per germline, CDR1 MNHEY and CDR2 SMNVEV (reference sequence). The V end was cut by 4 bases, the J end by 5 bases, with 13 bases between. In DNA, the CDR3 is TGTGCCAGCAGTTACCAGGGTTTCTTAGATACGCAGTATTTT. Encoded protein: CASSYQGFLDTQYF.

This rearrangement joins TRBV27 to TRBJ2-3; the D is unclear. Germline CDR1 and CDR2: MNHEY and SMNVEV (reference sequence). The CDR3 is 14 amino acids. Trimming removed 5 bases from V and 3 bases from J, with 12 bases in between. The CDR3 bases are TGTGCCAGCAGTCGGAGTGGTGGGACAGATACGCAGTATTTT. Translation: CASSRSGGTDTQYF.

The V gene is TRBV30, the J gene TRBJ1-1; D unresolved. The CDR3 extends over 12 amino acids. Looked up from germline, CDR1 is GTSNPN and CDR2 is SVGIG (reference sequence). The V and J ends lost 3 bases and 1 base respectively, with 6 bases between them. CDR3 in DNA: TGTGCCTGGAGGTCGGGGAACACTGAAGCTTTCTTT. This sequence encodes CAWRSGNTEAFF.

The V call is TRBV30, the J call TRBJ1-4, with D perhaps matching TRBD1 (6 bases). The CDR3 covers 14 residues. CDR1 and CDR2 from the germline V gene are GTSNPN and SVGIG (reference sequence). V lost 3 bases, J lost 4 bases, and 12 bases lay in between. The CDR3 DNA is TGTGCCTGGAGGGGGGCGCGAGGTAATGAAAAACTGTTTTTT. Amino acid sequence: CAWRGARGNEKLFF.

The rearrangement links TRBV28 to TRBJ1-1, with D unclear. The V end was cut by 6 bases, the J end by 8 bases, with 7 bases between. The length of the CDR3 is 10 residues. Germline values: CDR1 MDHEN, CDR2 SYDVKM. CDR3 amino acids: CASRAAEAFF. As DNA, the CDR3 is TGTGCCAGCAGGGCGGCCGAAGCTTTCTTT.

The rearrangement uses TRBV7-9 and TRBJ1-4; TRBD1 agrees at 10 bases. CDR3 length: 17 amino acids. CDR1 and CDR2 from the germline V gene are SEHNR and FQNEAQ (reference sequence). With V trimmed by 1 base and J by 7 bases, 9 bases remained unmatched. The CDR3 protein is CASSLGDRGDSLEKLFF. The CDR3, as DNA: TGTGCCAGCAGCTTAGGGGACAGGGGTGATAGTCTTGAAAAACTGTTTTTT.

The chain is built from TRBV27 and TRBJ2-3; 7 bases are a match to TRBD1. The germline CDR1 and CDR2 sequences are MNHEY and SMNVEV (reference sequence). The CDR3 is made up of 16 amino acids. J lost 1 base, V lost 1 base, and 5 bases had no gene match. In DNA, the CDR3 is TGTGCCAGCAGTTTATTCGGTGACAGGGGCACAGATACGCAGTATTTT. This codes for CASSLFGDRGTDTQYF.

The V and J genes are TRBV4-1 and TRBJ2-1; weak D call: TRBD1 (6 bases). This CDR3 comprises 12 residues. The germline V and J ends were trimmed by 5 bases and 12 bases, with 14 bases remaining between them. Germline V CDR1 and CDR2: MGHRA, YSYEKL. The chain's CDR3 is CASSAQGIGQFF. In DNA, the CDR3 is TGCGCCAGCAGCGCACAGGGTATCGGGCAGTTCTTC.

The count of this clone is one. The CDR3 nucleotides are TGTGCCATCCCCTCGACCGGGACAGGGGTCCATGGCTACACCTTC. It codes for CAIPSTGTGVHGYTF. This chain joins TRBV28 and TRBJ1-2, with 10 bases fitting TRBD1. The CDR3 has 15 amino acids. V dropped 10 bases and J dropped 6; count of bases not matched to a gene: 14. Germline V CDR1 and CDR2: MDHEN, SYDVKM.

The CDR3 DNA reads as TGCGCCAGCAGCTGGACCAAGGGACAGAACTACGAGCAGTACTTC. This translates into CASSWTKGQNYEQYF. The chain employs TRBV5-1 and TRBJ2-7; the match to TRBD1 covers 7 bases. The V segment lost 3 bases and the J segment 3 bases; nucleotides outside the gene matches: 9. Germline-derived CDR1 and CDR2 are SGHRS and YFSETQ. The CDR3 covers 15 residues.

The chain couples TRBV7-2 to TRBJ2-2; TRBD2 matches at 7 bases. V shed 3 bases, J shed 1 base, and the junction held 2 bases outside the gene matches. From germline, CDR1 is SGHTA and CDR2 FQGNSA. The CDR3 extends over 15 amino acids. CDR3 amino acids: CASSFGTMNTGELFF. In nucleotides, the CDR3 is TGTGCCAGCAGCTTCGGGACTATGAACACCGGGGAGCTGTTTTTT.

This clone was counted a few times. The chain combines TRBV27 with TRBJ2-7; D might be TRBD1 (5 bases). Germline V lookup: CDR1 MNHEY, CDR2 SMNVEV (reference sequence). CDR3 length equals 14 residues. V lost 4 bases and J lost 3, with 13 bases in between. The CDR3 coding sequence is TGTGCCAGCAGTTCACCAGACAGCTTCTACGAGCAGTACTTC. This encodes CASSSPDSFYEQYF.

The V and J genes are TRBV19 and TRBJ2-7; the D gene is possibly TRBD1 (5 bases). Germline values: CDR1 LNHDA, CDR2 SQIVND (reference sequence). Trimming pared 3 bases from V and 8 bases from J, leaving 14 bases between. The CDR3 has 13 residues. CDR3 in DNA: TGTGCCAGTAGTATGCAGGGCTCTACCAAGCAGTACTTC. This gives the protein CASSMQGSTKQYF.

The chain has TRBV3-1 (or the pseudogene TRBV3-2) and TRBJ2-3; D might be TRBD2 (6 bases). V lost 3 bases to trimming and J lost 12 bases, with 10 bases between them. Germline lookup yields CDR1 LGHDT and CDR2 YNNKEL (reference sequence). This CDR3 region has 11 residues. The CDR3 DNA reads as TGTGCCAGCAGCCACGGGGGTCCACAGTATTTT. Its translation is CASSHGGPQYF.

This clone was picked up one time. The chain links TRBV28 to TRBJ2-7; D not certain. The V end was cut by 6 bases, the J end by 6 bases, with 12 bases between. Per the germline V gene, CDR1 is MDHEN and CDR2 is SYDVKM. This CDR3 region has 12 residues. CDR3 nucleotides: TGTGCCAGCAGGGTAAGATCGAGCGAGCAGTACTTC. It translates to CASRVRSSEQYF.

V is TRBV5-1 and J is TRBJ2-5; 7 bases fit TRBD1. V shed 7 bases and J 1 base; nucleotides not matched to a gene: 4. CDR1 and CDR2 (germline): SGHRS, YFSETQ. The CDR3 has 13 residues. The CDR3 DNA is TGCGCCAGCGGATGGGACAGCCAAGAGACCCAGTACTTC. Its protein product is CASGWDSQETQYF.

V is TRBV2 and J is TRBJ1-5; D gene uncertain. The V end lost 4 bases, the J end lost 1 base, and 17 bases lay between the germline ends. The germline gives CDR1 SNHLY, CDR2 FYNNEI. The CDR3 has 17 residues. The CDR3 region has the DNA TGTGCCAGCAGTGCGATTGGAGGGAGGGTAAGCAATCAGCCCCAGCATTTT. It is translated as CASSAIGGRVSNQPQHF.

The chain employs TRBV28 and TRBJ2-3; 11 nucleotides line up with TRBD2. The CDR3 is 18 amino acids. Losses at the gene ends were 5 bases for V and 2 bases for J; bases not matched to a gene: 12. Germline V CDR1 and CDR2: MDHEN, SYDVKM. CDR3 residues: CASSAALGLADVTDTQYF. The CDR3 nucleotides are TGTGCCAGCAGTGCTGCCCTGGGACTAGCGGATGTCACAGATACGCAGTATTTT.

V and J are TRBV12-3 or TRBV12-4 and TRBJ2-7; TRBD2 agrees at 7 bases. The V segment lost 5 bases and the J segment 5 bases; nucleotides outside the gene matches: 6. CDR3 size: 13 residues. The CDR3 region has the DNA TGTGCCAGCAGTCGAGCCGGGGGGAACGAGCAGTACTTC. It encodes CASSRAGGNEQYF.

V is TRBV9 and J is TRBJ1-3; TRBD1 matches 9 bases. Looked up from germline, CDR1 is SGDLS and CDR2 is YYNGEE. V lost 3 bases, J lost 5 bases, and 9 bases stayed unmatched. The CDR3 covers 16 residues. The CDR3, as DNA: TGTGCCAGCAGCGGTTCCGGGACAGGGTCCAGAAACACCATATATTTT. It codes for CASSGSGTGSRNTIYF. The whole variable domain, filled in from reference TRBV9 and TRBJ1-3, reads DSGVTQTPKHLITATGQRVTLRCSPRSGDLSVYWYQQSLDQGLQFLIQYYNGEERAKGNILERFSAQQFPDLHSELNLSSLELGDSALYFCASSGSGTGSRNTIYFGEGSWLTVV.